Below are 14 T cell receptor beta chains sequenced from a single sample in a study of blood T cell repertoires in COVID-19. The repertoire was sequenced with immunoSEQ multiplex PCR; TCRdb's copy has only in-frame clones and lacks some. The sample has 150,000 to 180,000 clones, about 79% seen once. Sequencing was performed on peripheral blood. These receptors originate from a woman aged 60 to 75 with acute or convalescent COVID-19.

The V call is TRBV7-8, the J call TRBJ1-5, with TRBD1 matching over 7 bases. This CDR3 contains 15 residues. Germline V gene lookup returns CDR1 SGHVS and CDR2 FQNEAQ. The trim removed 1 base at V and 3 bases at J, leaving 3 bases unmatched. The CDR3 here is CASSLEGQINQPQHF. CDR3 nucleotide sequence: TGTGCCAGCAGCTTAGAGGGACAGATCAATCAGCCCCAGCATTTT.

The rearrangement links TRBV25-1 to TRBJ1-1; a possible D gene is TRBD1 (5 bases). V was cut by 4 bases and J by 13 bases, with 13 bases left in between. This CDR3 has 11 amino acids. CDR1 is MGHDK, CDR2 SYGVNS, per germline. CDR3 sequence reads: CASSGPFGGFF. The CDR3 bases are TGTGCCAGCAGTGGGCCTTTCGGGGGTTTCTTT.

In this sample, this clone turned up once. The chain links TRBV25-1 to TRBJ1-1; D gene unclear. CDR1 and CDR2 (germline): MGHDK, SYGVNS. V was clipped by 6 bases and J by 5 bases, with 19 bases between them. The CDR3 has 15 amino acids. The CDR3 sequence is CASSDRPGDGTEAFF. The CDR3 DNA sequence: TGTGCCAGCAGCGATCGCCCCGGTGACGGGACTGAAGCTTTCTTT. The entire variable domain, with the rest obtained from reference TRBV25-1 and TRBJ1-1, is as follows: EADIYQTPRYLVIGTGKKITLECSQTMGHDKMYWYQQDPGMELHLIHYSYGVNSTEKGDLSSESTVSRIRTEHFPLTLESARPSHTSQYLCASSDRPGDGTEAFFGQGTRLTVV.

The rearrangement links TRBV7-8 to TRBJ1-6; a possible D gene is TRBD1 (6 bases). Trimming took off 0 bases at V and 8 bases at J, with 14 bases between the two ends. CDR1 is SGHVS and CDR2 is FQNEAQ in the germline V gene. The CDR3 has 16 amino acids. CDR3 coding DNA: TGTGCCAGCAGCTTAGCAACAGGGCGAAGTGATTCACCCCTCCACTTT. Its protein product is CASSLATGRSDSPLHF.

This chain links TRBV5-4 with TRBJ1-6, with D possibly being TRBD1 (5 bases). Deletions cut 0 bases from V and 6 bases from J, with 7 bases between. Per germline, CDR1 SGHNT and CDR2 YYREEE (reference sequence). CDR3 length: 14 residues. In DNA form, the CDR3 reads TGTGCCAGCAGCTTGGGCGGGGCTAATTCACCCCTCCACTTT. It yields the protein CASSLGGANSPLHF.

The chain is built from TRBV6-4 and TRBJ1-6; 7 nucleotides match TRBD1. With V trimmed by 2 bases and J by 3 bases, 10 bases remained unmatched. This CDR3 region has 18 residues. Germline V gene sequence: CDR1 MRHNA, CDR2 SNTAGT. CDR3 residues: CASSDLLTGKIYNSPLHF. The DNA of the CDR3 is TGTGCCAGCAGTGACCTTTTGACAGGGAAAATCTATAATTCACCCCTCCACTTT.

The chain joins TRBV12-3 or TRBV12-4 to TRBJ2-5; D perhaps matches TRBD2 (6 bases). The V and J ends lost 10 bases and 1 base respectively, with 13 bases between them. CDR3 length equals 13 residues. CDR3 sequence: CATRSGVQETQYF. CDR3 nucleotide sequence: TGTGCCACGAGATCGGGGGTCCAAGAGACCCAGTACTTC.

The V and J genes are TRBV27 and TRBJ2-3; 7 nucleotides agree with TRBD1. With V trimmed by 0 bases and J by 4 bases, 10 bases remained unmatched. In germline, CDR1 is MNHEY, CDR2 SMNVEV (reference sequence). This CDR3 is 17 amino acids long. CDR3 nucleotide sequence: TGTGCCAGCAGTTTATCGCGAGACAGGGTAGGGGCAGATACGCAGTATTTT. Encoded protein: CASSLSRDRVGADTQYF.

This clone was seen more than once but under ten times. The rearrangement joins TRBV6-5 to TRBJ1-2; TRBD1 aligns across 9 bases. The junction had 10 bases not matched to a gene; V was cut back by 6 bases and J by 8 bases. Per the germline V gene, CDR1 is MNHEY and CDR2 is SVGAGI. This CDR3 spans 14 amino acids. DNA for the CDR3: TGTGCCAGCAGCGGGGACAGGGTCTTAGGCGGCTACACCTTC. This sequence encodes CASSGDRVLGGYTF.

The chain couples TRBV6-1 to TRBJ2-7; no clear D gene. The CDR3 has 13 residues. From germline, CDR1 is MNHNS and CDR2 SASEGT. Trimming pared 0 bases from V and 9 bases from J, leaving 12 bases between. The DNA of the CDR3 is TGTGCCAGCAGTGAAGCGAGGCGGTCGGGGCAGTACGTC. It is translated as CASSEARRSGQYV.

The rearrangement uses TRBV19 and TRBJ1-5; 10 nucleotides match TRBD1. V lost 6 bases, J lost 0 bases, and 5 bases stayed unmatched. There are 16 residues in the CDR3. Germline CDR1 reads LNHDA; CDR2 reads SQIVND (reference sequence). This CDR3 is CASSLDRGYSNQPQHF. For the CDR3, the DNA is TGTGCCAGTAGCCTGGACAGGGGGTATAGCAATCAGCCCCAGCATTTT.

V and J are TRBV6-5 and TRBJ1-2; D perhaps matches TRBD1 (6 bases). This CDR3 region has 14 residues. Germline CDR1 MNHEY, CDR2 SVGAGI. The ends were cut back, 6 bases at V and 4 bases at J, with 15 bases in the middle. CDR3 bases: TGTGCCAGCAGACCACAGGGAACCGGCTATGGCTACACCTTC. Translated, it gives CASRPQGTGYGYTF.

This clone was observed once. The chain joins TRBV30 to TRBJ2-5; 9 bases match TRBD2. V was pared by 4 bases and J by 4 bases, with 7 bases of the junction left unmatched. The CDR3 has 14 amino acids. From germline, CDR1 is GTSNPN and CDR2 SVGIG (reference sequence). The CDR3 loop reads CAWKGAGGVETQYF. CDR3 sequence (DNA): TGTGCCTGGAAAGGGGCGGGGGGGGTAGAGACCCAGTACTTC. Looking up the rest from reference TRBV30 and TRBJ2-5 gives the full variable domain: SQTIHQWPATLVQPVGSPLSLECTVEGTSNPNLYWYRQAAGRGLQLLFYSVGIGQISSEVPQNLSASRPQDRQFILSSKKLLLSDSGFYLCAWKGAGGVETQYFGPGTRLLVL.

The chain recombines TRBV3-1 (or the pseudogene TRBV3-2) with TRBJ2-7; 9 nucleotides agree with TRBD2. The junction had 3 bases not matched to a gene; V was cut back by 0 bases and J by 0 bases. This CDR3 region has 16 residues. Germline V gives CDR1 LGHDT, CDR2 YNNKEL (reference sequence). Written as DNA, the CDR3 is TGTGCCAGCAGCCAAGATCCGGGACTAGCCTCCTACGAGCAGTACTTC. Translation: CASSQDPGLASYEQYF.